This T cell receptor (beta chain) comes out of a study of shared clonotypes between healthy human individuals. Study overall: The cohort had two women and a few men, ages 18 to 49. Study-wide points: As a rule, naive subsets had a larger estimated richness than memory subsets.

On sorted subsets, replicate PCRs used approximately 190 ng DNA, or tens of thousands of T cell genomes. Libraries were prepared by immunoSEQ multiplex PCR; TCRdb keeps only in-frame clonotypes and omits some of them. The repertoire holds a few million clones, with over 85% as singletons. Concerning this clone itself: Its antigen is unknown.

CDR1 and CDR2 (germline): MNHNY, SVGAGI (reference sequence). The CDR3 has 14 residues. Trimming at V came to 6 bases and at J to 3 bases, leaving 7 bases not matched to a gene. Participating donors were healthy, HIV-negative adults free of recent acute infections or vaccinations. The TCR originated in a young man in good health. The chain couples TRBV6-6 to TRBJ2-7, with 8 positions matching TRBD1. Material: naive CD4+ T cells sorted from blood. Sample subset: CD45RA+ positively selected. The CDR3 DNA reads as TGTGCCAGCAGGAGATCAGGGGGCAACTACGAGCAGTACTTC. Translating it yields CASRRSGGNYEQYF.